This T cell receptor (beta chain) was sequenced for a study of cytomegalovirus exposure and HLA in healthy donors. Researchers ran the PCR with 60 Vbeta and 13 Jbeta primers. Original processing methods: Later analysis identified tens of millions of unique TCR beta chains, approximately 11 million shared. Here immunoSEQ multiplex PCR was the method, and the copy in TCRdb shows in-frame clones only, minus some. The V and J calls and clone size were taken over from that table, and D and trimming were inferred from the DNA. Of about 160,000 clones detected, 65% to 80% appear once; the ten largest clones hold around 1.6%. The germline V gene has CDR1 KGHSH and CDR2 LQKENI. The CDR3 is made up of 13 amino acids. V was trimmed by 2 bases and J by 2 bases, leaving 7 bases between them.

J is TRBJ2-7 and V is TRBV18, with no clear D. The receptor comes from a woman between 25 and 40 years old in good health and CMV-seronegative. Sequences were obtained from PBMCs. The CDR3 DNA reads TGTGCCAGCTCACCAACCAGCGCCTACGAGCAGTACTTC. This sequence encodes CASSPTSAYEQYF. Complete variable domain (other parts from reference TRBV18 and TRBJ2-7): NAGVMQNPRHLVRRRGQEARLRCSPMKGHSHVYWYRQLPEEGLKFMVYLQKENIIDESGMPKERFSAEFPKEGPSILRIQQVVRGDSAAYFCASSPTSAYEQYFGPGTRLTVT.